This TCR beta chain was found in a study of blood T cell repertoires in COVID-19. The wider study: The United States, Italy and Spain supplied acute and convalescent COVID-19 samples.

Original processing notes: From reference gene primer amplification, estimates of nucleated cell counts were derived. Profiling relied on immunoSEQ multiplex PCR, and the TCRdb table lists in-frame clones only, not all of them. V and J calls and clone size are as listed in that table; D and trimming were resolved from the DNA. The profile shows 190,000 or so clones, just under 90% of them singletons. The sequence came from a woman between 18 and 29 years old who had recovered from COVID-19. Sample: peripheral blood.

As DNA, the CDR3 is TGTGCCAGCGGAGGACTAGCGGGAACCACAGATACGCAGTATTTT. Its translation is CASGGLAGTTDTQYF. The rearrangement joins TRBV2 to TRBJ2-3, with TRBD2 matching over 12 bases. J gave up 2 bases and V 8 bases, and 5 bases lay outside the gene matches. The germline CDR1 and CDR2 sequences are SNHLY and FYNNEI. This CDR3 region has 15 residues.